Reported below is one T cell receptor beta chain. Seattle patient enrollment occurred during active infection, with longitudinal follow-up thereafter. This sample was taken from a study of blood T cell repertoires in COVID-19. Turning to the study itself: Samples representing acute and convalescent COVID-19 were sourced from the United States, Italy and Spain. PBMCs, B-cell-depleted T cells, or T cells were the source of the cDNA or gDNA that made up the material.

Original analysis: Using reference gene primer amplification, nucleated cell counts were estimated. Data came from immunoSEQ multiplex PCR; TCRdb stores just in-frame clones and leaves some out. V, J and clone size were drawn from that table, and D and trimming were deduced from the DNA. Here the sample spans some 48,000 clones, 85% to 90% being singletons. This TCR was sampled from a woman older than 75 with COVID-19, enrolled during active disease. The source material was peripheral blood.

The chain's CDR3 is CASSKRAGLAGNYEQYF. The CDR3 DNA reads TGTGCCAGCAGCAAGAGAGCGGGACTAGCGGGGAACTACGAGCAGTACTTC. The V gene is TRBV7-8, the J gene TRBJ2-7; 13 bases are shared with TRBD2. Losses at the gene ends were 5 bases for V and 3 bases for J; bases not matched to a gene: 10. This CDR3 region has 17 residues. Germline-derived CDR1 and CDR2 are SGHVS and FQNEAQ.